These 5 T cell receptor beta chains were all obtained from the same sample, sequenced in a study of blood T cells in healthy people across ages. Next came a second PCR, run for roughly 6 to 11 cycles, which used a sample-barcoded 5' primer along with a J-beta primer mix. TCRdb redid the calling of the 5' RACE reads with MiXCR, one entry per CDR3 protein. Of approximately 690,000 distinct CDR3 sequences listed, 35% to 50% were seen once; the top ten hold roughly 30%. The material sequenced was blood. The source of these receptors is a man older than 75 in good health.

The V gene is TRBV7-9, the J gene TRBJ2-3, with TRBD2 matching over 8 bases. In germline, CDR1 is SEHNR, CDR2 FQNEAQ (reference sequence). V dropped 3 bases and J dropped 5; count of bases not matched to a gene: 7. The CDR3 loop spans 15 amino acids. The CDR3, as DNA: TGTGCCAGCAGCTTTGACGGGGGGGCTAAAGATACGCAGTATTTT. It specifies CASSFDGGAKDTQYF. The full variable domain, with the rest looked up from reference TRBV7-9 and TRBJ2-3, is DTGVSQNPRHKITKRGQNVTFRCDPISEHNRLYWYRQTLGQGPEFLTYFQNEAQLEKSRLLSDRFSAERPKGSFSTLEIQRTEQGDSAMYLCASSFDGGAKDTQYFGPGTRLTVL.

The chain joins TRBV12-3 or TRBV12-4 to TRBJ2-3; 8 positions agree with TRBD2. With 1 base clipped from V and 6 bases from J, the junction kept 6 bases outside the gene matches. CDR3 length equals 15 residues. DNA of the CDR3: TGTGCCAGCAGTTTAGGGACGGGGGGGCAGGATACGCAGTATTTT. It yields the protein CASSLGTGGQDTQYF.

This clonotype occurred many times. The chain employs TRBV6-5 and TRBJ2-3; the D gene could be TRBD1 or TRBD2 (5 bases each). The germline V and J ends were trimmed by 8 bases and 4 bases, with 16 bases remaining between them. CDR3 length equals 14 residues. Germline CDR1 and CDR2: MNHEY and SVGAGI. The CDR3 loop is CASLARDVSDTQYF. The CDR3, as DNA: TGTGCCAGCCTCGCTCGGGACGTCTCAGATACGCAGTATTTT.

This clonotype was seen a few times. This chain connects TRBV3-1 to TRBJ2-4; a possible D gene is TRBD2 (6 bases). The CDR3 is made up of 14 amino acids. Trimming cost V 4 bases and J 6 bases, with 13 bases left between them. Germline CDR1 is LGHDT and CDR2 is YNNKEL (reference sequence). CDR3 sequence reads: CASSLDGGTNIQYF. CDR3 nucleotide sequence: TGTGCCAGCAGCCTAGACGGAGGGACAAACATTCAGTACTTC.

The CDR3 DNA reads as TGTGCCAGCAGTAGGACTAGCATAAGTTACAATGAGCAGTACTTC. Amino acids: CASSRTSISYNEQYF. The rearrangement links TRBV6-2 or TRBV6-3 to TRBJ2-1; TRBD2 aligns across 8 bases. The end of the DNA aligns better with TRBJ2-7, so the J call may be wrong. The CDR3 spans 15 residues. The germline CDR1 and CDR2 sequences are MNHEY and SVGEGT.